This T cell receptor (beta chain) was recovered during a study of vaccination effects on CD4 cells after COVID-19. Study context: In the ViraFEST assay, antigen-specific CD4+ clonotypes were identified by expansion after peptide-pool stimulation. Post-vaccine specimens arrived a median 72 days past the second dose.

Concerning this clone: Its target is not known.

Scientists isolated CD4+ T cells after an approximately 9-day culture period ended. Vaccination of participants consisted of two doses of either the BNT162b2 or mRNA-1273 vaccine. The CDR3 is made up of 17 amino acids. Trimming at V came to 2 bases and at J to 8 bases, leaving 8 bases not matched to a gene. Assay: immunoSEQ multiplex PCR; the TCRdb copy retains only in-frame clones and omits some. In the table there are 66,000 or so clones, about 67% of which are singletons. This clonotype was obtained from a human donor who received a COVID-19 vaccine. The sequences come from CD4+ T cells from PBMCs cultured without peptide, collected after COVID-19 vaccination. The chain couples TRBV23-1 to TRBJ1-6; 11 bases fit TRBD1. TRBV23-1 is classed as an ORF, of uncertain function. The CDR3 region is CASSQHPRGQGDSPLHF. The CDR3 DNA is TGCGCCAGCAGTCAACATCCGCGGGGACAGGGGGATTCACCCCTCCACTTT.